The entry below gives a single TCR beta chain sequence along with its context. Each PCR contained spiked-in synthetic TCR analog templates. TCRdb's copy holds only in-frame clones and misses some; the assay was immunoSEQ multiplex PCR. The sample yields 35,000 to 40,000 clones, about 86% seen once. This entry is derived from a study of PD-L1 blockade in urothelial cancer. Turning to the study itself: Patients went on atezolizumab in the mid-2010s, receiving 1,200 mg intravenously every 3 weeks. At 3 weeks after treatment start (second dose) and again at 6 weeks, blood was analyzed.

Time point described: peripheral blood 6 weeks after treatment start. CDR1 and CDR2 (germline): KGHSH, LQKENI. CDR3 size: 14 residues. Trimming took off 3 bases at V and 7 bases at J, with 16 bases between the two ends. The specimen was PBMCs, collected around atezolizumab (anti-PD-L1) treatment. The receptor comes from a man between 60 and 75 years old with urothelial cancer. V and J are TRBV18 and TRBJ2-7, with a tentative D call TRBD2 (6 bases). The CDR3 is CASSPLQGGWEQYF. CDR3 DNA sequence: TGTGCCAGCTCACCTCTCCAGGGAGGCTGGGAGCAGTACTTC.